This TCR beta chain appears in the sequencing data of a study of blood T cell repertoires in COVID-19. Study at large: Material from acute and convalescent COVID-19 was sourced from the United States, Italy and Spain. In each case, the material was cDNA or gDNA derived from T cells, B-cell-depleted T cells, or PBMCs.

CDR1 and CDR2 from the germline V gene are SGHNT and YYREEE (reference sequence). V lost 4 bases, J lost 7 bases, and 1 base stayed unmatched. This CDR3 has 11 amino acids. As handled by the study authors: Researchers report that nucleated cell counts were estimated from reference gene primer amplification. Sequenced by immunoSEQ multiplex PCR; TCRdb stores in-frame clones only, minus some. V, J and clone size derive from that table, while D and trimming were established from the DNA sequence. The data hold approximately 150,000 clones, with around four fifths observed a single time. The sequenced material came from peripheral blood. The chain couples TRBV5-4 to TRBJ2-7; TRBD2 aligns across 8 bases. The sequence came from a woman of 80 years or more with COVID-19, enrolled during active disease. As DNA, the CDR3 is TGTGCCAGCAGCGAGCGGGAGGAGCAGTACTTC. It is translated as CASSEREEQYF.